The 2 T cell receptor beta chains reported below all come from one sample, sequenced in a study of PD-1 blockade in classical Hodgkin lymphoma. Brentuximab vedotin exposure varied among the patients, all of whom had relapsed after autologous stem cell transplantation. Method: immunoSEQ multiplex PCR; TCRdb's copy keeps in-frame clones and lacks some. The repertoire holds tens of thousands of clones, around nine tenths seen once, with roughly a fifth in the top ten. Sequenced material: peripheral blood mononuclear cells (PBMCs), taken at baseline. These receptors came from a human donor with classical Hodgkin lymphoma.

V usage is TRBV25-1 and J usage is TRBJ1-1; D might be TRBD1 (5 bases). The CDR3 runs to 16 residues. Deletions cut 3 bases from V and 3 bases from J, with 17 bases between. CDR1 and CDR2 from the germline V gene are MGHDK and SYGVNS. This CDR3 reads CASSEYKGHPDTEAFF. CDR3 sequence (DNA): TGTGCCAGCAGTGAGTATAAAGGACACCCGGACACTGAAGCTTTCTTT.

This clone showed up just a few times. The CDR3 sequence: CASSPEGSNQPQHF. CDR3 nucleotide sequence: TGTGCCAGCAGTCCTGAGGGGAGCAATCAGCCCCAGCATTTT. The chain employs TRBV2 and TRBJ1-5; perhaps TRBD1 as D (5 bases). Trimming took off 5 bases at V and 1 base at J, with 9 bases between the two ends. Germline CDR1 SNHLY, CDR2 FYNNEI. The length of the CDR3 is 14 residues.